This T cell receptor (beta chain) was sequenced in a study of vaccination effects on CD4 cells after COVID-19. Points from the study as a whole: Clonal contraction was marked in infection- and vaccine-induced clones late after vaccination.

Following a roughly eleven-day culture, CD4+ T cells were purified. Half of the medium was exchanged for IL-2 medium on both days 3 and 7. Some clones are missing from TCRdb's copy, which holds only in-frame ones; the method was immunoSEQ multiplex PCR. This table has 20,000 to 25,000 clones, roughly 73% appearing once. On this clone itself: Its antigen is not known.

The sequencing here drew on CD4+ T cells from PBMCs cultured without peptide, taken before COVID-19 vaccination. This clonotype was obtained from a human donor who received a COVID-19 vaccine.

This CDR3 reads CAWSVLDPGTGYTF. CDR3 bases: TGTGCCTGGAGTGTACTTGATCCAGGGACCGGCTACACCTTC. V is TRBV30 and J is TRBJ1-2, with a weak D call TRBD1 (5 bases). V was trimmed by 0 bases and J by 8 bases, leaving 16 bases between them. From germline, CDR1 is GTSNPN and CDR2 SVGIG (reference sequence). The CDR3 is 14 residues long.